The present TCR beta chain was sequenced within a study of shared clonotypes between healthy human individuals. The germline V gene encodes CDR1 MGHRA and CDR2 YSYEKL. CDR3 size: 17 residues. With V trimmed by 3 bases and J by 1 base, 9 bases remained unmatched. Study-level results: The authors sampled blood alone, and tissue repertoires likely differ.

Of note for this clone: Antigen: not known.

The data were produced by immunoSEQ multiplex PCR, yet TCRdb's version contains in-frame clones alone and is incomplete. The sample carries approximately 2,300,000 clones, 85% to 95% recorded once. The chain carries TRBV4-1 and TRBJ2-5; the match to TRBD2 covers 9 bases. The sample comprised naive CD4+ T cells from PBMCs. Subset denoted: CD45RA+ positively selected. This receptor was taken from a man between 18 and 29 years old in good health. Some clones in this sample may be carry-over from other donors' samples. The CDR3 DNA follows: TGCGCCAGCAGCCACCGCCTGACTAGCGGAACCCAAGAGACCCAGTACTTC. Translating it yields CASSHRLTSGTQETQYF.